Below are 32 T cell receptor beta chains sequenced from a single sample in a study of blood T cells in healthy people across ages. A second roughly 6 to 12 cycle PCR used barcoded and J-beta primers. TCRdb ran MiXCR on the 5' RACE reads and lists one entry per CDR3 protein. The sample lists 1.2 million to 1.5 million distinct CDR3 sequences, 45% to 70% occurring once. Source material: blood. The origin of the receptors is a man aged 18 to 29 in good health.

This chain connects TRBV10-3 to TRBJ2-7; 9 bases map to TRBD2. J lost 2 bases, V lost 11 bases, and 7 bases had no gene match. The germline CDR1 and CDR2 sequences are ENHRY and SYGVKD. The CDR3 spans 13 residues. The CDR3 DNA is TGTGCCGCCCGGACTAGCGCTACCTACGAGCAGTACTTC. Translation: CAARTSATYEQYF.

The chain carries TRBV12-3 or TRBV12-4 and TRBJ1-1, with D maybe TRBD1 (6 bases). The CDR3 totals 14 residues. Trimming removed 6 bases at V and 6 bases at J, with 17 bases between. CDR3 protein: CASRASGAIAEAFF. The CDR3 DNA reads as TGTGCCAGCAGAGCATCGGGGGCTATCGCTGAAGCTTTCTTT.

The genes are TRBV7-2 and TRBJ2-1, with TRBD2 identical over 11 bases. The germline V gene encodes CDR1 SGHTA and CDR2 FQGNSA. Trimming took 2 bases from V and 14 from J; bases not matched to a gene: 11. CDR3 length equals 15 residues. The CDR3 DNA reads TGTGCCAGCAGCTTACTATTAGCGGGGGGGCCGGTAAAGTTCTTC. Its protein product is CASSLLLAGGPVKFF.

This sequence joins TRBV29-1 and TRBJ2-6, with TRBD2 matching 7 bases. Trimming at V came to 6 bases and at J to 2 bases, leaving 13 bases not matched to a gene. Germline V gene sequence: CDR1 SQVTM, CDR2 ANQGSEA. The CDR3 is 17 residues long. The CDR3 loop reads CSVLLRGSGTGANVLTF. In DNA, the CDR3 is TGCAGCGTCCTCCTTCGCGGCAGCGGGACTGGGGCCAACGTCCTGACTTTC.

The gene calls are TRBV5-1 and TRBJ1-5; tentatively, D is TRBD1 (6 bases). The germline CDR1 and CDR2 sequences are SGHRS and YFSETQ. Deletions cut 3 bases from V and 4 bases from J, with 17 bases between. The CDR3 is 16 residues long. The CDR3 here is CASSWGHADKNQPQHF. DNA for the CDR3: TGCGCCAGCAGCTGGGGACATGCGGACAAGAATCAGCCCCAGCATTTT.

To note about this clonotype: This may arise from a read error, as a much more abundant clone is one base away. The V and J genes are TRBV27 and TRBJ2-1, with D perhaps TRBD2 (6 bases). The DNA end lines up better with TRBJ2-7; the J call may be wrong. The CDR3 is 14 residues long. Germline V gives CDR1 MNHEY, CDR2 SMNVEV (reference sequence). CDR3 coding DNA: TGTGCCAGCAGCTGGGGACTTACGCAAAATGAGCAGTACTTC. It translates to CASSWGLTQNEQYF.

This clonotype was seen only once. The chain links TRBV20-1 to TRBJ2-1; tentative D call: TRBD2 (5 bases). This CDR3 is built from 15 residues. V was cut by 3 bases and J by 2 bases, with 14 bases left in between. Germline loops: CDR1 DFQATT, CDR2 SNEGSKA (reference sequence). The CDR3 reads CSASPPPGTYNEQFF. CDR3 DNA: TGCAGTGCTAGCCCCCCACCGGGGACCTACAATGAGCAGTTCTTC.

The chain couples TRBV29-1 to TRBJ2-7, with TRBD1 as a possible D gene (5 bases). This CDR3 spans 13 amino acids. CDR1 and CDR2 (germline): SQVTM, ANQGSEA. Trimming removed 4 bases at V and 1 base at J, with 11 bases between. The CDR3 protein is CSVVARESYEQYF. CDR3 bases: TGCAGCGTTGTTGCCAGGGAATCCTACGAGCAGTACTTC.

V gene TRBV7-2 combines with J gene TRBJ2-5; 7 nucleotides line up with TRBD2. Germline V gene data show CDR1 as SGHTA and CDR2 as FQGNSA. CDR3 length: 14 residues. V shed 11 bases and J 2 bases; nucleotides not matched to a gene: 11. CDR3 loop: CAVGGGWQQETQYF. For the CDR3, the DNA is TGTGCCGTCGGCGGGGGATGGCAACAAGAGACCCAGTACTTC.

The rearrangement uses TRBV7-9 and TRBJ2-5, with D possibly being TRBD2 (6 bases). Germline V gene sequence: CDR1 SEHNR, CDR2 FQNEAQ (reference sequence). Trimming left V 3 bases short and J 1 base short, with 9 bases between. The CDR3 spans 14 residues. The CDR3 bases are TGTGCCAGCAGCTTTGGGGAGGCCCAAGAGACCCAGTACTTC. It specifies CASSFGEAQETQYF.

This clonotype turned up a few times. The chain carries TRBV4-3 and TRBJ2-1; the D gene is possibly TRBD2 (5 bases). CDR1 and CDR2 (germline): LGHNA, YSLEER. This CDR3 has 18 residues. V was clipped by 0 bases and J by 5 bases, with 20 bases between them. The DNA of the CDR3 is TGCGCCAGCAGCCAAGATGAGGAGGCATCCCGACCCCACAATGAGCAGTTCTTC. It codes for CASSQDEEASRPHNEQFF.

This clonotype was picked up a small number of times. The chain is built from TRBV20-1 and TRBJ2-1; D is uncertain. This CDR3 contains 13 residues. Between the trimmed V and J ends, which lost 3 bases and 2 bases, there was a span of 8 bases. Germline V lookup: CDR1 DFQATT, CDR2 SNEGSKA (reference sequence). The CDR3 DNA is TGCAGTGCTAGTTTACTGGCCTACAATGAGCAGTTCTTC. Residues: CSASLLAYNEQFF.

There are a few counts of this clonotype. The chain combines TRBV7-6 with TRBJ2-1, with D unclear. Germline CDR1 is SGHVS and CDR2 is FNYEAQ. The CDR3 has 15 residues. V was trimmed by 5 bases and J by 0 bases, leaving 11 bases between them. In DNA, the CDR3 is TGTGCCAGCAGCCATAAGGGTAGCTCCTACAATGAGCAGTTCTTC. Translating gives CASSHKGSSYNEQFF. Using reference TRBV7-6 and TRBJ2-1 for the parts outside the CDR3, the full variable domain is GAGVSQSPRYKVTKRGQDVALRCDPISGHVSLYWYRQALGQGPEFLTYFNYEAQQDKSGLPNDRFSAERPEGSISTLTIQRTEQRDSAMYRCASSHKGSSYNEQFFGPGTRLTVL.

The V gene is TRBV27, the J gene TRBJ2-7; maybe TRBD1 (7 bases). Trimming cost V 6 bases and J 1 base, with 22 bases left between them. Germline assignment: CDR1 MNHEY and CDR2 SMNVEV (reference sequence). The CDR3 spans 17 residues. CDR3 in amino acids: CASSLIGGTEPSYEQYF. The CDR3, as DNA: TGTGCCAGCAGCCTAATCGGAGGGACAGAACCTTCCTACGAGCAGTACTTC.

The chain joins TRBV5-1 to TRBJ2-1; 8 bases align to TRBD1. J gave up 4 bases and V 2 bases, and 11 bases lay outside the gene matches. The germline gives CDR1 SGHRS, CDR2 YFSETQ. The CDR3 length is 17 residues. The CDR3 DNA is TGCGCCAGCAGCTTTTGGGATGGGACAGGACTTTACAATGAGCAGTTCTTC. Its translation: CASSFWDGTGLYNEQFF.

The chain joins TRBV6-4 to TRBJ2-3, with a possible D match to TRBD1 (6 bases). V lost 0 bases and J 3 bases, leaving 13 bases between the germline ends. The CDR3 covers 16 residues. CDR1 is MRHNA and CDR2 is SNTAGT in the germline V gene. The CDR3 DNA reads as TGTGCCAGCAGTGACTCCCGGACAGATGTAACAGATACGCAGTATTTT. This translates into CASSDSRTDVTDTQYF.

This clonotype was seen a handful of times. The CDR3 DNA is TGCAGCGTTGAAGGCAACCATCGGGGCACTCGCACAGATACGCAGTATTTT. Its translation: CSVEGNHRGTRTDTQYF. The rearrangement uses TRBV29-1 and TRBJ2-3; D tentatively fits TRBD1 or TRBD2 (5 bases each). Trimming left V 1 base short and J 1 base short, with 18 bases between. In germline, CDR1 is SQVTM, CDR2 ANQGSEA. The CDR3 is made up of 17 amino acids.

This clonotype appeared a single time. This chain uses TRBV29-1 with TRBJ2-1, with TRBD2 identical over 7 bases. V lost 7 bases, J lost 8 bases, and 5 bases stayed unmatched. Per germline, CDR1 SQVTM and CDR2 ANQGSEA. The CDR3 consists of 11 residues. The CDR3 sequence: CSAGLVDEQFF. The CDR3 region has the DNA TGCAGCGCCGGACTAGTGGATGAGCAGTTCTTC.

This clonotype appeared a few times. This sequence joins TRBV12-3 or TRBV12-4 and TRBJ2-3; 15 bases match TRBD2. The trim removed 2 bases at V and 2 bases at J, leaving 5 bases unmatched. The CDR3 has 18 amino acids. CDR3 nucleotide sequence: TGTGCCAGCAGTTTACCCGGGACTAGCGGGAGGTCCACAGATACGCAGTATTTT. It is translated as CASSLPGTSGRSTDTQYF.

This chain uses TRBV10-2 with TRBJ2-4; D may be TRBD1 (6 bases). The CDR3 sequence is 10 residues long. Between the trimmed V and J ends, which lost 7 bases and 13 bases, there was a span of 11 bases. Germline-derived CDR1 and CDR2 are WSHSY and SAAADI. CDR3 nucleotides: TGCGCCAGCAAGGGGGATCAGCAGTACTTC. Amino acid sequence: CASKGDQQYF.

The table lists this clonotype with a few counts. This chain connects TRBV6-5 to TRBJ2-7; a possible D gene is TRBD1 (5 bases). Germline V gene lookup returns CDR1 MNHEY and CDR2 SVGAGI. The CDR3 has 14 amino acids. V was cut by 6 bases and J by 4 bases, with 16 bases left in between. The CDR3 bases are TGTGCCAGCAGAGGGCAAATCACAGGTTACGAGCAGTACTTC. It specifies CASRGQITGYEQYF.

The chain combines TRBV4-3 with TRBJ2-5; maybe TRBD1 (6 bases). This CDR3 contains 15 residues. Germline loops: CDR1 LGHNA, CDR2 YSLEER. Trimming removed 2 bases at V and 2 bases at J, with 12 bases between. The CDR3 here is CASSQPRDKQETQYF. In DNA form, the CDR3 reads TGCGCCAGCAGCCAACCCCGGGACAAACAAGAGACCCAGTACTTC.

The genes are TRBV4-1 and TRBJ2-7; either TRBD1 or TRBD2 may fit D (5 bases each). The ends were cut back, 5 bases at V and 6 bases at J, with 20 bases in the middle. The CDR3 has 15 amino acids. Germline V gives CDR1 MGHRA, CDR2 YSYEKL. The CDR3 reads CASSVTFRDGSEQYF. The CDR3 DNA reads as TGCGCCAGCAGCGTAACCTTCCGGGACGGAAGCGAGCAGTACTTC.

In its sample, this clonotype was seen a few times. The chain employs TRBV4-2 and TRBJ2-1, with a possible D match to TRBD2 (6 bases). Germline V gene sequence: CDR1 LGHNA, CDR2 YNFKEQ. V dropped 0 bases and J dropped 7 bases, with 19 bases sitting between them. This CDR3 is 17 amino acids long. CDR3 amino acids: CASSQEGYRGIVNEQFF. CDR3 DNA sequence: TGTGCCAGCAGCCAAGAGGGGTACCGGGGGATTGTAAATGAGCAGTTCTTC.

The chain uses TRBV3-1 and TRBJ2-7; tentative D call: TRBD1 (5 bases). The ends were cut back, 3 bases at V and 5 bases at J, with 8 bases in the middle. CDR1 is LGHDT and CDR2 is YNNKEL in the germline V gene (reference sequence). The CDR3 has 12 residues. The CDR3 loop reads CASSHQGHEQYF. As DNA, the CDR3 is TGTGCCAGCAGCCACCAGGGTCACGAGCAGTACTTC.

CDR3 nucleotides: TGTGCCAGCAGTGGGGACAGTAGCGTTAGAGGGGCTTTCTTT. Encoded protein: CASSGDSSVRGAFF. The V call is TRBV28, the J call TRBJ1-1, with TRBD1 identical over 7 bases. With 5 bases clipped from V and 11 bases from J, the junction kept 14 bases outside the gene matches. The germline V gene encodes CDR1 MDHEN and CDR2 SYDVKM. The CDR3 extends over 14 amino acids.

In nucleotides, the CDR3 is TGCAGTGCTAGGCCCCGGGACAGGGCGCTAGTAACCAAATCCCCCAATGAGCAGTTCTTC. This encodes CSARPRDRALVTKSPNEQFF. The rearrangement uses TRBV20-1 and TRBJ2-1, with 9 nucleotides matching TRBD1. V dropped 3 bases and J dropped 6; count of bases not matched to a gene: 24. CDR3 length: 20 residues. Germline loops: CDR1 DFQATT, CDR2 SNEGSKA (reference sequence).

This sequence joins TRBV7-2 and TRBJ1-1; tentatively, D is TRBD1 (5 bases). Germline V CDR1 and CDR2: SGHTA, FQGNSA. The CDR3 consists of 13 residues. V was clipped by 5 bases and J by 7 bases, with 14 bases between them. The CDR3 spells CASSPYQTDEAFF. CDR3 nucleotide sequence: TGTGCCAGCAGCCCCTACCAGACAGATGAAGCTTTCTTT.

The chain recombines TRBV20-1 with TRBJ2-7; 8 bases match TRBD1. The J segment lost 2 bases and the V segment lost 5 bases, leaving 11 bases of the junction unmatched. CDR3 length equals 15 residues. Germline CDR1 is DFQATT and CDR2 is SNEGSKA (reference sequence). As DNA, the CDR3 is TGCAGTGCTGGGGAGAGGACAGGGTTAACCTACGAGCAGTACTTC. Translation gives CSAGERTGLTYEQYF.

This clonotype came up many times. V is TRBV20-1 and J is TRBJ2-1; 7 nucleotides line up with TRBD2. The junction had 16 bases not matched to a gene; V was cut back by 2 bases and J by 3 bases. The germline V gene has CDR1 DFQATT and CDR2 SNEGSKA (reference sequence). The CDR3 has 18 amino acids. The DNA for the CDR3 is TGCAGTGCTAGAAAATGGGGGAAAAGCGGGGCAAACTACAATGAGCAGTTCTTC. Translating it yields CSARKWGKSGANYNEQFF.

The V call is TRBV5-1, the J call TRBJ2-2; perhaps TRBD1 as D (5 bases). CDR1 is SGHRS and CDR2 is YFSETQ in the germline V gene. CDR3 length equals 16 residues. V lost 4 bases and J lost 0, with 13 bases in between. CDR3 nucleotides: TGCGCCAGCAGCCCGACAGCCTCTTCGAACACCGGGGAGCTGTTTTTT. Translated: CASSPTASSNTGELFF.

The J gene is TRBJ2-1, the V gene TRBV27; 10 nucleotides align to TRBD2. CDR1 is MNHEY and CDR2 is SMNVEV in the germline V gene (reference sequence). V shed 5 bases and J 7 bases; nucleotides not matched to a gene: 5. The CDR3 spans 14 residues. CDR3 in amino acids: CASSQAGGLNEQFF. DNA of the CDR3: TGTGCCAGCAGTCAAGCGGGGGGGTTGAATGAGCAGTTCTTC.